The rows below give T cell receptor beta chains drawn from one sample of a study of T cells after yellow fever vaccination. TCRdb re-called the 5' RACE reads with MiXCR, one entry per CDR3 protein. The sample has 450,000 to 650,000 distinct CDR3 sequences; about 14% are singletons. Sample: PBMCs, taken on the day of the yellow fever booster vaccination. The receptor set was obtained from a man in his thirties or forties who received the YFV17D yellow fever vaccine. Both conserved end residues are part of each CDR3.

v_gene,j_gene,CDR3aa
TRBV7-3,TRBJ2-2,CASSRGSLGELFF
TRBV5-1,TRBJ1-2,CASSLEGRSYGYTF
TRBV7-3,TRBJ2-3,CASSTTPTSGTDTQYF
TRBV18,TRBJ2-3,CASSPDRDTQYF
TRBV12-3/TRBV12-4,TRBJ2-3,CASSLGGFGTDTQYF
TRBV25-1,TRBJ2-5,CASSARGGTTETQYF
TRBV20-1,TRBJ1-5,CSARGQGPDKHF
TRBV20-1,TRBJ2-1,CTLHPWGGEQFF
TRBV12-3/TRBV12-4,TRBJ2-7,CASSLYPGAYEQYF
TRBV7-9,TRBJ2-2,CASSKLTGNTGELFF
TRBV30,TRBJ2-2,CAWSTGDFTGELFF
TRBV6-1,TRBJ1-3,CSSRTGTTGNTIYF
TRBV6-1,TRBJ2-1,CASSAFLAGGVYNEQFF
TRBV20-1,TRBJ2-5,CSAQGTSKRGKETQYF
TRBV4-3,TRBJ2-5,CASSPLRTGGTQYF
TRBV7-9,TRBJ1-1,CASSRTGVTEAFF
TRBV5-1,TRBJ2-5,CASSLWRAGGETQYF
TRBV30,TRBJ2-3,CAWSAIATGPDTQYF
TRBV6-2/TRBV6-3,TRBJ1-4,CASSYGQTNEKLFF